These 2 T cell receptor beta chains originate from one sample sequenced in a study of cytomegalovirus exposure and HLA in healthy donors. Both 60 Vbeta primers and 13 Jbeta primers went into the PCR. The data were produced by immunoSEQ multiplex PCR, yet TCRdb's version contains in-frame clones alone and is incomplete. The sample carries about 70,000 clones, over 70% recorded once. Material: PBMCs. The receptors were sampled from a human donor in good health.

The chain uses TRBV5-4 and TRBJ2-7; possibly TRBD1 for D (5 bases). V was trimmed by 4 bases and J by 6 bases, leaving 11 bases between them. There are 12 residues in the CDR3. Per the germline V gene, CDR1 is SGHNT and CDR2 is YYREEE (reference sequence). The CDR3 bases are TGTGCCAGCAGCCCAGGGTTACGCGAGCAGTACTTC. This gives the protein CASSPGLREQYF.

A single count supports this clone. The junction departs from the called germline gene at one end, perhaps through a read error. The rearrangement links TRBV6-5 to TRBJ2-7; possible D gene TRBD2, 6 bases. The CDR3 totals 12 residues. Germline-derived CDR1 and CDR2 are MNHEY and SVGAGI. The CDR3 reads CASSNGGYEQYF. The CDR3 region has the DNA TGCGCCAGCAGCAACGGGGGTTACGAGCAGTACTTC.